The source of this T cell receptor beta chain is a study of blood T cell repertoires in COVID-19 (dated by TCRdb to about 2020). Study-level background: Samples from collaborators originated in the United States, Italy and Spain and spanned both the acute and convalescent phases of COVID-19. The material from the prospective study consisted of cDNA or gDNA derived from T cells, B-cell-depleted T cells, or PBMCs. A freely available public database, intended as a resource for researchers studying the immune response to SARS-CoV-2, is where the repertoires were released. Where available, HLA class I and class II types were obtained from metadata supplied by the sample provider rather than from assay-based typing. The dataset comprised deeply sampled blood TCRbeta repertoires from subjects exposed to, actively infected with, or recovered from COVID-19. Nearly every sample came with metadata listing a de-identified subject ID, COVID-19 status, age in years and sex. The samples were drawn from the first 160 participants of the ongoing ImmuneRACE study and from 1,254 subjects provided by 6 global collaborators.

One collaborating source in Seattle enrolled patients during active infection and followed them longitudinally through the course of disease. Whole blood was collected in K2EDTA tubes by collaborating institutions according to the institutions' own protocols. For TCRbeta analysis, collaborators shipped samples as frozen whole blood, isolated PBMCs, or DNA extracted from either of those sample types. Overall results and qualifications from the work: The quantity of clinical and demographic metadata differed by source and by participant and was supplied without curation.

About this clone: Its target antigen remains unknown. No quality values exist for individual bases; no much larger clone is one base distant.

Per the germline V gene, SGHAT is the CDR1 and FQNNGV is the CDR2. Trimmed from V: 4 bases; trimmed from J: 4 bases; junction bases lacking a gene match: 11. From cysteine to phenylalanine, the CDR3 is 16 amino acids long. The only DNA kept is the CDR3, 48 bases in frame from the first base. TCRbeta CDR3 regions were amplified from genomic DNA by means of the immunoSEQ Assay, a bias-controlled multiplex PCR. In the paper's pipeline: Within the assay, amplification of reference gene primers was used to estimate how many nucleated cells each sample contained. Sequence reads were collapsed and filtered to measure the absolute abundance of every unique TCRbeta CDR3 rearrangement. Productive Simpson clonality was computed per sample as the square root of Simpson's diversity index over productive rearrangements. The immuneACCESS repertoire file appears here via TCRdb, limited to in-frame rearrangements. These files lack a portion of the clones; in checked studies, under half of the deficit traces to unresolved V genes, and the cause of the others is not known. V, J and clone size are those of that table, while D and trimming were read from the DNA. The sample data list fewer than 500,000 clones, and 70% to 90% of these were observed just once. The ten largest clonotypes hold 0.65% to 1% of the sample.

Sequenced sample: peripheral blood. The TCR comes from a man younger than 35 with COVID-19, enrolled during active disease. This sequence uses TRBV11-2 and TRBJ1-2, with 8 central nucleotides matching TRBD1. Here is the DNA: TGTGCCAGCAGCTCCTCCGGACAGGGCGCACCCTATGGCTACACCTTC. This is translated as CASSSSGQGAPYGYTF.